The 28 T cell receptor beta chains listed next were all sequenced from one sample in a study of cytomegalovirus exposure and HLA in healthy donors. It was with 60 Vbeta and 13 Jbeta primers that the PCR ran. TCRdb's copy holds only in-frame clones and misses some; the assay was immunoSEQ multiplex PCR. There are about 79,000 clones in the sample, with about 4.2% held by the top ten. The sequencing input was PBMCs. The receptor source for this set is a man aged 25-45 years in good health and CMV-seronegative.

This chain links TRBV7-8 with TRBJ2-5, with a tentative D call TRBD2 (6 bases). Germline CDR1 SGHVS, CDR2 FQNEAQ. The germline V and J ends were trimmed by 4 bases and 1 base, with 13 bases remaining between them. The length of the CDR3 is 15 residues. Here the CDR3 DNA reads TGTGCCAGCAGCTGGGTAGCGGACCTCCAAGAGACCCAGTACTTC. Translating it yields CASSWVADLQETQYF.

The rearrangement joins TRBV9 to TRBJ2-1; TRBD2 matches 10 bases. J was trimmed by 5 bases and V by 3 bases; bases with no gene match: 8. The CDR3 is 16 residues long. Per the germline V gene, CDR1 is SGDLS and CDR2 is YYNGEE. CDR3 in amino acids: CASSARTSGLNNEQFF. CDR3 sequence (DNA): TGTGCCAGCAGCGCTCGGACTAGCGGCCTAAACAATGAGCAGTTCTTC.

The CDR3 protein is CAIGTAGNTIYF. Here the CDR3 DNA reads TGTGCCATCGGGACAGCCGGAAACACCATATATTTT. The chain recombines TRBV10-3 with TRBJ1-3, with 7 bases lining up with TRBD1. CDR3 length: 12 amino acids. Germline V gene lookup returns CDR1 ENHRY and CDR2 SYGVKD. The ends lost 8 bases at V and 4 bases at J; junction bases unmatched: 2.

V is TRBV5-6 and J is TRBJ2-7; D uncertain. The V and J ends lost 0 bases and 6 bases respectively, with 19 bases between them. Per the germline V gene, CDR1 is SGHDT and CDR2 is YYEEEE. The CDR3 is 16 amino acids. In DNA form, the CDR3 reads TGTGCCAGCAGCTTGGGAGACTCCCTCCGGGTCGGCGAGCAGTACTTC. It encodes CASSLGDSLRVGEQYF.

This chain links TRBV4-2 with TRBJ2-5, with D tentatively TRBD2 (6 bases). The DNA end is more similar to TRBJ2-7, so the J call may be wrong. Germline V gene data show CDR1 as LGHNA and CDR2 as YNFKEQ. CDR3 length: 14 amino acids. This CDR3 reads CASSPGGMDYEQYF. The CDR3 nucleotides read TGTGCCAGCAGCCCCGGGGGAATGGACTACGAGCAGTACTTC.

V is TRBV11-3 and J is TRBJ2-1; D remains unclear. Germline V gene lookup returns CDR1 SGHNT and CDR2 YENEEA. V dropped 1 base and J dropped 11 bases, with 9 bases sitting between them. The length of the CDR3 is 12 residues. CDR3 coding DNA: TGTGCCAGCAGCTTAGTAGCCAGCCAGCAGTTCTTC. Its translation: CASSLVASQQFF.

This chain connects TRBV19 to TRBJ1-6; no firm D call. Trimming shortened V by 3 bases and J by 0 bases, and 6 bases separated the two germline ends. In germline, CDR1 is LNHDA, CDR2 SQIVND (reference sequence). This CDR3 has 15 residues. The CDR3 DNA reads TGTGCCAGTAGTATCCAGGACTCCTATAATTCACCCCTCCACTTT. It codes for CASSIQDSYNSPLHF.

The V gene is TRBV2, the J gene TRBJ1-2, with a possible D match to TRBD1 (6 bases). The germline CDR1 and CDR2 sequences are SNHLY and FYNNEI. The CDR3 runs to 14 residues. V lost 7 bases and J lost 4, with 16 bases in between. CDR3 in DNA: TGTGCCAGCACCCTTTCACAGGGATCCTATGGCTACACCTTC. Its protein product is CASTLSQGSYGYTF.

The V gene is TRBV19, the J gene TRBJ1-1; D remains unclear. Germline assignment: CDR1 LNHDA and CDR2 SQIVND (reference sequence). This CDR3 has 13 amino acids. V was trimmed by 5 bases and J by 0 bases, leaving 7 bases between them. The CDR3, as DNA: TGTGCCAGTAGTCCCGTCGTGAACACTGAAGCTTTCTTT. Its translation: CASSPVVNTEAFF.

The chain carries TRBV4-1 and TRBJ2-3; 8 nucleotides agree with TRBD2. Germline V CDR1 and CDR2: MGHRA, YSYEKL. The junction had 10 bases not matched to a gene; V was cut back by 5 bases and J by 3 bases. The CDR3 contains 16 residues. The CDR3 DNA reads TGCGCCAGCAGCTCCCCTCGCGGGGGGAGGACAGATACGCAGTATTTT. This codes for CASSSPRGGRTDTQYF.

The gene calls are TRBV11-3 and TRBJ2-7; 8 nucleotides line up with TRBD2. Germline values: CDR1 SGHNT, CDR2 YENEEA. Trimming cost V 5 bases and J 1 base; bases outside gene matches: 7. This CDR3 has 15 residues. The CDR3 spells CASSPSGGPSYEQYF. The DNA of the CDR3 is TGTGCCAGCAGCCCCAGCGGGGGCCCTTCCTACGAGCAGTACTTC.

The chain joins TRBV9 to TRBJ2-7, with D tentatively TRBD2 (6 bases). There are 15 residues in the CDR3. The germline V and J ends were trimmed by 0 bases and 2 bases, with 12 bases remaining between them. Looked up from germline, CDR1 is SGDLS and CDR2 is YYNGEE. The chain's CDR3 is CASSVVPGSPYEQYF. For the CDR3, the DNA is TGTGCCAGCAGCGTAGTCCCCGGGAGTCCCTACGAGCAGTACTTC.

The chain joins TRBV5-4 to TRBJ1-1; D is undetermined. The germline V and J ends were trimmed by 1 base and 2 bases, with 9 bases remaining between them. Germline CDR1 SGHNT, CDR2 YYREEE (reference sequence). This CDR3 contains 14 residues. The CDR3 nucleotides read TGTGCCAGCAGCTTGAGTGGGCCCAACACTGAAGCTTTCTTT. Its translation is CASSLSGPNTEAFF.

V gene TRBV11-2 combines with J gene TRBJ2-7; possibly TRBD2 for D (6 bases). V was trimmed by 6 bases and J by 3 bases, leaving 12 bases between them. The germline V gene has CDR1 SGHAT and CDR2 FQNNGV. The CDR3 has 13 residues. The CDR3 region has the DNA TGTGCCAGCAGAGAGCGGGTAGTCTACGAGCAGTACTTC. This translates into CASRERVVYEQYF.

The chain employs TRBV7-9 and TRBJ2-1; D may be TRBD1 (5 bases). The germline V gene encodes CDR1 SEHNR and CDR2 FQNEAQ (reference sequence). The V end lost 5 bases, the J end lost 9 bases, and 14 bases lay between the germline ends. The CDR3 loop spans 13 amino acids. The CDR3 DNA follows: TGTGCCAGCAGCCTGGGGCCGTTCGGTGAGCAGTTCTTC. Translation: CASSLGPFGEQFF.

The chain carries TRBV10-3 and TRBJ2-7; TRBD2 might be the D (6 bases). V was pared by 7 bases and J by 7 bases, with 14 bases between. The CDR3 is 12 amino acids. Germline lookup yields CDR1 ENHRY and CDR2 SYGVKD. The CDR3 protein is CAIMGSRGEQYF. The DNA of the CDR3 is TGTGCCATCATGGGGAGCCGGGGGGAGCAGTACTTC.

The V and J genes are TRBV5-1 and TRBJ2-3, with 10 positions matching TRBD2. V was pared by 0 bases and J by 1 base, with 5 bases of the junction left unmatched. CDR1 and CDR2 from the germline V gene are SGHRS and YFSETQ. This CDR3 contains 17 residues. CDR3 residues: CASSLERGGAGTDTQYF. In DNA, the CDR3 is TGCGCCAGCAGCTTGGAGCGGGGGGGCGCCGGCACAGATACGCAGTATTTT.

The genes are TRBV28 and TRBJ1-1, with 7 bases matching TRBD1. This CDR3 has 15 residues. The V segment lost 5 bases and the J segment 4 bases; nucleotides outside the gene matches: 10. Germline V CDR1 and CDR2: MDHEN, SYDVKM. Written as DNA, the CDR3 is TGTGCCAGCAGTCCAACGACCTGGACAGGCACTGAAGCTTTCTTT. It yields the protein CASSPTTWTGTEAFF.

The rearrangement joins TRBV5-1 to TRBJ1-1, with TRBD1 identical over 10 bases. Germline V gene lookup returns CDR1 SGHRS and CDR2 YFSETQ. The CDR3 loop spans 14 amino acids. V was pared by 3 bases and J by 4 bases, with 3 bases of the junction left unmatched. CDR3 coding DNA: TGCGCCAGCAGCTGGGGGACAGGGGCCACTGAAGCTTTCTTT. Protein product: CASSWGTGATEAFF.

The chain has TRBV5-1 and TRBJ2-1, with a tentative D call TRBD2 (7 bases). This CDR3 has 13 residues. In germline, CDR1 is SGHRS, CDR2 YFSETQ. Trimming removed 3 bases from V and 8 bases from J, with 12 bases in between. In nucleotides, the CDR3 is TGCGCCAGCAGCTGGGGGGGCGGGGATGAGCAGTTCTTC. Protein product: CASSWGGGDEQFF.

CDR3 nucleotides: TGTGCCATCAGGGGGACAGGGGTAAATGAGCAGTTCTTC. Amino acids: CAIRGTGVNEQFF. The chain employs TRBV10-3 and TRBJ2-1, with TRBD1 matching over 10 bases. Germline CDR1 reads ENHRY; CDR2 reads SYGVKD. Germline trimming cut 6 bases from V and 7 bases from J; bases unmatched to any gene: 3. The CDR3 has 13 amino acids.

The rearrangement joins TRBV6-5 to TRBJ2-1; 7 bases align to TRBD1. The CDR3 consists of 13 residues. The germline V gene has CDR1 MNHEY and CDR2 SVGAGI. Losses at the gene ends were 6 bases for V and 15 bases for J; bases not matched to a gene: 14. The CDR3 loop is CASSLTSTGCLFF. In nucleotides, the CDR3 is TGTGCCAGCAGCCTCACCTCGACAGGGTGTCTGTTCTTC.

The genes are TRBV9 and TRBJ2-7; D gene uncertain. The V end was cut by 2 bases, the J end by 6 bases, with 18 bases between. Germline CDR1 and CDR2: SGDLS and YYNGEE. This CDR3 contains 15 residues. The CDR3: CASSVDRSSSGEQYF. The CDR3 region has the DNA TGTGCCAGCAGCGTCGACCGATCATCATCGGGCGAGCAGTACTTC.

The chain couples TRBV27 to TRBJ2-1, with D uncertain. V lost 6 bases and J lost 7, with 13 bases in between. This CDR3 has 13 amino acids. CDR1 MNHEY and CDR2 SMNVEV come from the germline V gene (reference sequence). CDR3 sequence: CASSPRSENEQFF. The CDR3 coding sequence is TGTGCCAGCAGCCCCCGGAGTGAGAATGAGCAGTTCTTC.

This chain links TRBV5-1 with TRBJ1-2; 10 bases align to TRBD1. The CDR3 spans 14 residues. V was clipped by 3 bases and J by 4 bases; unmatched bases: 3. Germline V CDR1 and CDR2: SGHRS, YFSETQ. The CDR3 sequence is CASSWGDRGYGYTF. In DNA form, the CDR3 reads TGCGCCAGCAGCTGGGGGGACAGGGGCTATGGCTACACCTTC.

The chain joins TRBV5-1 to TRBJ2-3, with 8 bases matching TRBD2. V lost 3 bases and J lost 4; bases outside the gene matches: 16. CDR3 length: 18 amino acids. Germline loops: CDR1 SGHRS, CDR2 YFSETQ. This chain's CDR3 is CASSWFGASGRDSDTQYF. The CDR3 nucleotides are TGCGCCAGCAGCTGGTTTGGGGCCAGCGGGAGAGACTCAGATACGCAGTATTTT. Full variable domain (missing parts from reference TRBV5-1 and TRBJ2-3): KAGVTQTPRYLIKTRGQQVTLSCSPISGHRSVSWYQQTPGQGLQFLFEYFSETQRNKGNFPGRFSGRQFSNSRSEMNVSTLELGDSALYLCASSWFGASGRDSDTQYFGPGTRLTVL.

The V gene is TRBV7-9, the J gene TRBJ2-7, with 10 bases matching TRBD1. The V gene end was trimmed by 3 bases and the J gene end by 9 bases; junction bases not matched to a gene: 14. CDR1 and CDR2 (germline): SEHNR, FQNEAQ (reference sequence). The CDR3 covers 16 residues. The CDR3 loop reads CASSLLEGTGATVQYF. CDR3 in DNA: TGTGCCAGCAGCTTGCTTGAAGGGACAGGGGCTACTGTGCAGTACTTC.

The V and J genes are TRBV5-8 and TRBJ1-3; 7 bases line up with TRBD1. This CDR3 has 14 residues. V trimming: 5 bases; J trimming: 8 bases; junction bases outside the gene matches: 10. In germline, CDR1 is SGHTS, CDR2 YDEGEE. The CDR3 DNA is TGTGCCAGCAGAAAGACAGGGTCGAGGTACACCATATATTTT. Its translation is CASRKTGSRYTIYF.